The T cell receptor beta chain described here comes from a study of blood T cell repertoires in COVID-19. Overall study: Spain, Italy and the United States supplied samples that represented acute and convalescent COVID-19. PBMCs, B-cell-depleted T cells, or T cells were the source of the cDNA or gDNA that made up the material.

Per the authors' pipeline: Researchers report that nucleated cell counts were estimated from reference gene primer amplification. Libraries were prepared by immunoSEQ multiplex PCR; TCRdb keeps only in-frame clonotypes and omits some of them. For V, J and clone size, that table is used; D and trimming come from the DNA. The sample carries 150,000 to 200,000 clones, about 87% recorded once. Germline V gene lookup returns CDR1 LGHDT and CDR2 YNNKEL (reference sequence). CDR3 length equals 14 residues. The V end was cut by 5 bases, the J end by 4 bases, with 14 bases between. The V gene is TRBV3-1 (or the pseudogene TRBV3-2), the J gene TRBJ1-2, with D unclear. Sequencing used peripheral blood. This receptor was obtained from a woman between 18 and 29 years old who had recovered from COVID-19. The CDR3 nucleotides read TGTGCCAGCAGCACCCAGAGCGGTCCCTATGGCTACACCTTC. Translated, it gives CASSTQSGPYGYTF.